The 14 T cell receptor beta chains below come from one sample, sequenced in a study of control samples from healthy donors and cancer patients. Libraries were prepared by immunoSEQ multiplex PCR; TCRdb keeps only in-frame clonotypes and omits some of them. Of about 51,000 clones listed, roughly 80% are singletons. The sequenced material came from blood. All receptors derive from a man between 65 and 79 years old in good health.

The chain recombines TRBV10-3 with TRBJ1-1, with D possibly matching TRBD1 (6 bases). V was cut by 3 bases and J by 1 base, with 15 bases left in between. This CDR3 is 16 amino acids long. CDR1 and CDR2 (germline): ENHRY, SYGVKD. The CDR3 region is CAISEQGWGQNTEAFF. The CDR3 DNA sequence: TGTGCCATCAGTGAACAGGGCTGGGGACAGAACACTGAAGCTTTCTTT.

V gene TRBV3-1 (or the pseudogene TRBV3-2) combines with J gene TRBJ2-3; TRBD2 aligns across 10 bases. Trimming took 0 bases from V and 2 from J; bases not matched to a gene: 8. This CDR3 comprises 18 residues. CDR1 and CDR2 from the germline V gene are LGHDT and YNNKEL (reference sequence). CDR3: CASSQDPTSGDLTDTQYF. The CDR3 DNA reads TGTGCCAGCAGCCAAGATCCCACTAGCGGGGACCTCACAGATACGCAGTATTTT.

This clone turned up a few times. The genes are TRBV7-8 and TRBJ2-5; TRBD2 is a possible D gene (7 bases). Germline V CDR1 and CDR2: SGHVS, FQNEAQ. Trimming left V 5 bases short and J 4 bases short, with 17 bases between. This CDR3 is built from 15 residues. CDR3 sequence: CASSQTGGRGETQYF. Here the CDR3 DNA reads TGTGCCAGCAGCCAAACGGGGGGCCGGGGAGAGACCCAGTACTTC.

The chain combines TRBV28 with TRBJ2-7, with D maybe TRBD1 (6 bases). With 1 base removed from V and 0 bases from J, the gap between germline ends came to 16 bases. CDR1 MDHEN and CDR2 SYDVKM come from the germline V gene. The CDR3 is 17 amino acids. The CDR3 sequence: CASSLFSRDKNSYEQYF. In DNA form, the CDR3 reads TGTGCCAGCAGTTTATTCAGTCGGGACAAAAACTCCTACGAGCAGTACTTC.

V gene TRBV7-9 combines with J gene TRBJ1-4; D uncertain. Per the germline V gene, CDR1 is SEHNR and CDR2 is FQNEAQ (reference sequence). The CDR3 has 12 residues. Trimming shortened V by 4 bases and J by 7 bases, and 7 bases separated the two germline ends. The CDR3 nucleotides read TGTGCCAGCAGCTCGACATCTGAAAAACTGTTTTTT. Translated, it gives CASSSTSEKLFF.

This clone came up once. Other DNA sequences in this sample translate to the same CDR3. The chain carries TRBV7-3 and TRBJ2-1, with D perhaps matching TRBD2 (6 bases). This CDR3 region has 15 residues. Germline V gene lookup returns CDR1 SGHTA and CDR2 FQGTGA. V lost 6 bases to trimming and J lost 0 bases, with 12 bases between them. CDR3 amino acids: CASRLSGSSYNEQFF. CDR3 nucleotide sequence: TGTGCCAGCAGACTTAGCGGCAGCTCCTACAATGAGCAGTTCTTC.

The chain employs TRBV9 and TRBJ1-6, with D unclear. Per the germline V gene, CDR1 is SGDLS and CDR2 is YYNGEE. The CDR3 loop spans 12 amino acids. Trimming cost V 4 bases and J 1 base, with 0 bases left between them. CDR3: CASSSYNSPLHF. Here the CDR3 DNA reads TGTGCCAGCAGCTCCTATAATTCACCCCTCCACTTT.

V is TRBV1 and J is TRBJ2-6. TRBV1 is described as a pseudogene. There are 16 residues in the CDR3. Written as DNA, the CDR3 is TGCACCGGGAAGGGGACGGGGACCTCCGGGGCCAACGTCCTGACTTTC. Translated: CTGKGTGTSGANVLTF.

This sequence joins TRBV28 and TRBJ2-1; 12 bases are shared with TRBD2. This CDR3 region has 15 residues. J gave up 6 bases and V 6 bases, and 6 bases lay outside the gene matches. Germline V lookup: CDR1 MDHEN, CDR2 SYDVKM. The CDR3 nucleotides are TGTGCCAGCAGCGCCCTAGCGGGAGGGCGCAATGAGCAGTTCTTC. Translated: CASSALAGGRNEQFF.

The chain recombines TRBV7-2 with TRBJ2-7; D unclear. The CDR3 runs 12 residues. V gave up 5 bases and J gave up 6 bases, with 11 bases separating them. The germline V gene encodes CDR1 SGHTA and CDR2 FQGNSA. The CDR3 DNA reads TGTGCCAGCAGCCGAACATGGGGCGAGCAGTACTTC. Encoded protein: CASSRTWGEQYF.

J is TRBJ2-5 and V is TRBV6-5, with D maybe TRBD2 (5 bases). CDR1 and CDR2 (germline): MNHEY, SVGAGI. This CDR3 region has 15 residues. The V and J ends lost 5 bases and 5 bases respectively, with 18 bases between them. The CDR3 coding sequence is TGTGCCAGCAGTCTACCCCGGGGATCCAGGGAGACCCAGTACTTC. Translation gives CASSLPRGSRETQYF.

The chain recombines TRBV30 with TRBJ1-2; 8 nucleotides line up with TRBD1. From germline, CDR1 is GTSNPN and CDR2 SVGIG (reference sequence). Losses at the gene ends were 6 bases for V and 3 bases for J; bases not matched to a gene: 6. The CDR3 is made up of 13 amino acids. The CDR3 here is CACNGQGDYGYTF. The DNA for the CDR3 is TGTGCCTGTAACGGACAGGGAGACTATGGCTACACCTTC.

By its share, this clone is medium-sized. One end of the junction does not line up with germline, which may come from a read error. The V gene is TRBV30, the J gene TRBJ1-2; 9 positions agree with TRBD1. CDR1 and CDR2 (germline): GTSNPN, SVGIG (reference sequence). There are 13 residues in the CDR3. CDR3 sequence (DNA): TGTGCCTGGGCAGGACAGGGGAACTTTGGCTACACCTTC. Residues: CAWAGQGNFGYTF.

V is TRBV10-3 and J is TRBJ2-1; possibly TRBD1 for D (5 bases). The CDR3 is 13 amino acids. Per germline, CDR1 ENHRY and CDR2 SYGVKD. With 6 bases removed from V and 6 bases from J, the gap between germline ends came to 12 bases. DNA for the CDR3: TGTGCCATCAGGGATACAGGTGGCAATGAGCAGTTCTTC. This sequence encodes CAIRDTGGNEQFF.